This T cell receptor beta chain is from a study of blood T cell repertoires in COVID-19. Study-level information: The United States, Italy and Spain were the sources of the acute and convalescent COVID-19 samples. The analysed material was cDNA or gDNA that came from T cells, B-cell-depleted T cells, or PBMCs.

V lost 6 bases and J lost 2, with 10 bases in between. CDR3 length: 13 residues. Under the authors' procedure: Estimation of nucleated cell counts relied on the amplification of reference gene primers. Libraries were prepared by immunoSEQ multiplex PCR; TCRdb keeps only in-frame clonotypes and omits some of them. V, J and clone size reflect that table, while D and trimming were determined from the DNA. The sample lists around 250,000 clones, approximately 87% occurring once. Sequencing was carried out using peripheral blood. The gene calls are TRBV12-3 or TRBV12-4 and TRBJ1-2, with D possibly TRBD1 on 5 matching bases. The TCR sequence derives from a man aged 55 to 70 with acute or convalescent COVID-19. CDR3 protein: CASRESGNYGYTF. CDR3 DNA sequence: TGTGCCAGCAGAGAGTCAGGGAACTATGGCTACACCTTC.